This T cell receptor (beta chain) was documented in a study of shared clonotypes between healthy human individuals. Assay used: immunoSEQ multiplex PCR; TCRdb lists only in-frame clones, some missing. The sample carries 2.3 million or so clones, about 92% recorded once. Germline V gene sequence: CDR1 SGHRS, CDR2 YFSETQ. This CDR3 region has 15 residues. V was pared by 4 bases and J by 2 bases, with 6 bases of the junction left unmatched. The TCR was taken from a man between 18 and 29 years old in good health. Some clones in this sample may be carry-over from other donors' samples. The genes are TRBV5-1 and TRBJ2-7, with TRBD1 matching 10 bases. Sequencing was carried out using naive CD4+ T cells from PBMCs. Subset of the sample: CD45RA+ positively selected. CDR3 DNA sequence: TGCGCCAGCAGCGTGGGGACAGGGGTGACCTACGAGCAGTACTTC. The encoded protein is CASSVGTGVTYEQYF.